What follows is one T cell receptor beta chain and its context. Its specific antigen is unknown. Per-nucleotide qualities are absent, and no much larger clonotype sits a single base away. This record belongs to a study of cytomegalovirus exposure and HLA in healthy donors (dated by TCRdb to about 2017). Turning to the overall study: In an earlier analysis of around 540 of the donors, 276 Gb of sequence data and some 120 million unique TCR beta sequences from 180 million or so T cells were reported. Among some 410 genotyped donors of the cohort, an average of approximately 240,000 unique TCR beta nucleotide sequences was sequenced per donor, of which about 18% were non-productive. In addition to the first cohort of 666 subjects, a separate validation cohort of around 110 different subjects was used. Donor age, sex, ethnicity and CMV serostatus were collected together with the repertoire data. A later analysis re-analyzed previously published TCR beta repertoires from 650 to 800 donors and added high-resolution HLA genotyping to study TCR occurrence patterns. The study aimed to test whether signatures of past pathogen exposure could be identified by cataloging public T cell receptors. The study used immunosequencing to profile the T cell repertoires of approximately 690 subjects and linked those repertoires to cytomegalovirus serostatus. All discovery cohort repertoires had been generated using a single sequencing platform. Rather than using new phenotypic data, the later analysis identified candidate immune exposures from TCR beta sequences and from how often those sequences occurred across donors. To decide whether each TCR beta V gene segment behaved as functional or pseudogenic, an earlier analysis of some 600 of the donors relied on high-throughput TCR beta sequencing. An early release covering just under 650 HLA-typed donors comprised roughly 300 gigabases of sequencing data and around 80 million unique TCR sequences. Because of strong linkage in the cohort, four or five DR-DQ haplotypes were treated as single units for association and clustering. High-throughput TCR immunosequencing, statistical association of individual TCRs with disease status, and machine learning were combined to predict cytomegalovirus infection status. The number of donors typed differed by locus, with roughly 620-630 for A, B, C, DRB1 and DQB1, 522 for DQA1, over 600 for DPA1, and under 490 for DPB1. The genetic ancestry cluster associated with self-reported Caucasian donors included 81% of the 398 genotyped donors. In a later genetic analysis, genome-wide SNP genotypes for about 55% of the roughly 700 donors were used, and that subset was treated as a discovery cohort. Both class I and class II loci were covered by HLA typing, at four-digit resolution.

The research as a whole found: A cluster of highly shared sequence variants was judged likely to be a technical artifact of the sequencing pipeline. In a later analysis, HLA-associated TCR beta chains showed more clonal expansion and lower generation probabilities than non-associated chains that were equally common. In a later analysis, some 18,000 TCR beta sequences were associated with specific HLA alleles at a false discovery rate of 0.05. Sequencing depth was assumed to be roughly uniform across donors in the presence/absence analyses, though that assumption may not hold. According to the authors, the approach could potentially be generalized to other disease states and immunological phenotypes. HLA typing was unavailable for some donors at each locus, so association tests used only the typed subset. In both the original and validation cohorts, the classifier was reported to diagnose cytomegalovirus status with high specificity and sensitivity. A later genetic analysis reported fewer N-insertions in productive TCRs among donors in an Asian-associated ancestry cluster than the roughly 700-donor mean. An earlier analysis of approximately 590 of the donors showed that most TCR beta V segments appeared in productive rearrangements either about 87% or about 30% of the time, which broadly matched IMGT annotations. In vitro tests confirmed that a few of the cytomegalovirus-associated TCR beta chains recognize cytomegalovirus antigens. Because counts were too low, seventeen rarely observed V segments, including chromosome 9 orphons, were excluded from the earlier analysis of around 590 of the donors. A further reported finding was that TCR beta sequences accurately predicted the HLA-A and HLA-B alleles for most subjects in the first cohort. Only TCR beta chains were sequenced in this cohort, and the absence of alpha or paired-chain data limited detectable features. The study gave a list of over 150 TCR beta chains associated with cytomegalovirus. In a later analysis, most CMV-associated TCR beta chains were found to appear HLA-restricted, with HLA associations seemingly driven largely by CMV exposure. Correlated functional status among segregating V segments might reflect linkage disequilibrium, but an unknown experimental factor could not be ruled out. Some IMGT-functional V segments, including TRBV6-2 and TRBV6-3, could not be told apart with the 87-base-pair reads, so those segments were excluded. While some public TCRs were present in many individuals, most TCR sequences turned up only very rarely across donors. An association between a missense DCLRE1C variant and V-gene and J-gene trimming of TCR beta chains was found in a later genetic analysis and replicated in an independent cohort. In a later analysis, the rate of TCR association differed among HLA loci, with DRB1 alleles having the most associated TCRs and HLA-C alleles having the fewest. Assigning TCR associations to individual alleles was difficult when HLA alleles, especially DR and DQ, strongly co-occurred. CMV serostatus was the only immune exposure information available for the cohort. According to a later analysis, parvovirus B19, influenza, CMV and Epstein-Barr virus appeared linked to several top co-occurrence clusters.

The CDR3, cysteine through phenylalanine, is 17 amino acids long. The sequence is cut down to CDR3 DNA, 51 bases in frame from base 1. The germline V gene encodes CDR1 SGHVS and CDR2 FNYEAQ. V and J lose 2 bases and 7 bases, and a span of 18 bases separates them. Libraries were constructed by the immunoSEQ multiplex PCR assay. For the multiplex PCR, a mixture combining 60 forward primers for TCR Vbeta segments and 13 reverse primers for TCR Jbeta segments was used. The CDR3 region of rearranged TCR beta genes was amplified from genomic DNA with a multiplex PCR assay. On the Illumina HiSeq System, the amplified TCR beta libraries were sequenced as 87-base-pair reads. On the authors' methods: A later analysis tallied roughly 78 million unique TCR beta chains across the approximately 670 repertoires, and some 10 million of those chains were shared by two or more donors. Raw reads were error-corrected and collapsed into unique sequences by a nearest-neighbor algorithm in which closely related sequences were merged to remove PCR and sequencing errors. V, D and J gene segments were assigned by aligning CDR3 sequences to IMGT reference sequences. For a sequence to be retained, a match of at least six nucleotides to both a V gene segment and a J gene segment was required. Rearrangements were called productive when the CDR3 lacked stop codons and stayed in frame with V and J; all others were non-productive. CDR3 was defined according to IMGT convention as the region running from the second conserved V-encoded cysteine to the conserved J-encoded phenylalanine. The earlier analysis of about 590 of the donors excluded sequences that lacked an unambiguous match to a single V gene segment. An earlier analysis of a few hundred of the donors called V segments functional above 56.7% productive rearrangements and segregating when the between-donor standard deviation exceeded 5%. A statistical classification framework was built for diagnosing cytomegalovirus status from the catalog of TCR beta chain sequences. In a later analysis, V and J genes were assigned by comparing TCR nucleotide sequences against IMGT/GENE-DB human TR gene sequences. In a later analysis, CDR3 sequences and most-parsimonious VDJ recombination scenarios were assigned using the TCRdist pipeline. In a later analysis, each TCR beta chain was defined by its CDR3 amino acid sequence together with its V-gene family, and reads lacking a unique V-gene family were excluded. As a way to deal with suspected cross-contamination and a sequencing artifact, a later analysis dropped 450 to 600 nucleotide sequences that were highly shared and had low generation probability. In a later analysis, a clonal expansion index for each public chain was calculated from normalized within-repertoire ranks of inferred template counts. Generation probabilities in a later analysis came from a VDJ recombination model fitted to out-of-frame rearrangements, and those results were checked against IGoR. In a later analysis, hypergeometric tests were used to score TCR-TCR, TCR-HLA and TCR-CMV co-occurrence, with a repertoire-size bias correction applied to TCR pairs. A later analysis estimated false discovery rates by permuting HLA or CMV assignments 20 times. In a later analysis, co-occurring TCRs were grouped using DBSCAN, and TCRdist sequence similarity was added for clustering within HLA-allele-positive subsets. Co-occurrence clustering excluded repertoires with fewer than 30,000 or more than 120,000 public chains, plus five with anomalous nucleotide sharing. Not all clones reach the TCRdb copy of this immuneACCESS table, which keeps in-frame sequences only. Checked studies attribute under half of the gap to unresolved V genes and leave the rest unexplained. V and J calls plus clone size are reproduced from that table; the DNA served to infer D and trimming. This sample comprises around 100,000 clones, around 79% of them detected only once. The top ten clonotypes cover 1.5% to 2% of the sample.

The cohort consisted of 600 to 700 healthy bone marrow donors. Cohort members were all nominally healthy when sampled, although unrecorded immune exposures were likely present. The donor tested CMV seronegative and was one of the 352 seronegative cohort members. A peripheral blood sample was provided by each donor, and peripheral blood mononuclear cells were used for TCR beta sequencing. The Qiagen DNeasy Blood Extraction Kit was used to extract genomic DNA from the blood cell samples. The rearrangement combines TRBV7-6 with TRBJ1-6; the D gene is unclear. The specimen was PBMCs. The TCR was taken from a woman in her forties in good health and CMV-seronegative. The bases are TGTGCCAGCAGCTTATACGTGTTGGGCGGGCCAAATTCACCCCTCCACTTT. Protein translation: CASSLYVLGGPNSPLHF.